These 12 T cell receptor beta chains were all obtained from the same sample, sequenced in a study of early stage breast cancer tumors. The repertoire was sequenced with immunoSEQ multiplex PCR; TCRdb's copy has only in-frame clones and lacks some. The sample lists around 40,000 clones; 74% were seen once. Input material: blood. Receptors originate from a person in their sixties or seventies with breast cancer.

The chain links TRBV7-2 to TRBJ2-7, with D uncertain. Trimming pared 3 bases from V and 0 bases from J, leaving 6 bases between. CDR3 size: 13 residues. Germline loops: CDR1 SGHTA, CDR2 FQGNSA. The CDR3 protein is CASSFGSSYEQYF. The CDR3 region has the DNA TGTGCCAGCAGCTTCGGCAGCTCCTACGAGCAGTACTTC.

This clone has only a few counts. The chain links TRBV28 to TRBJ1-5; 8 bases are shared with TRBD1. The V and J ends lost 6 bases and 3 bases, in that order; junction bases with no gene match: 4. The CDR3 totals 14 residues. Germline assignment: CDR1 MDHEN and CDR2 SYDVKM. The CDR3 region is CASRDRGNNQPQHF. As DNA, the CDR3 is TGTGCCAGCAGAGACAGGGGCAACAATCAGCCCCAGCATTTT.

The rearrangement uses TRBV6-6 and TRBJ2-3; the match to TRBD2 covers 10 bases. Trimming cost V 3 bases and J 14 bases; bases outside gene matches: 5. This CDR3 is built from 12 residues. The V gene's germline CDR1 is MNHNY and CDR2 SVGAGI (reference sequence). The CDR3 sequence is CASSYLGTSVYF. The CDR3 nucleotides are TGTGCCAGCAGTTATTTGGGGACTAGCGTGTATTTT.

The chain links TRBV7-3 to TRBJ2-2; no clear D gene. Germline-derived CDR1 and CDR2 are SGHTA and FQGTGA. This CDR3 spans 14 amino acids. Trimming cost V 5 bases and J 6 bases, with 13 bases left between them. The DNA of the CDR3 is TGTGCCAGCAGCCCCTGGGAAGAGGCCGGGGAGCTGTTTTTT. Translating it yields CASSPWEEAGELFF.

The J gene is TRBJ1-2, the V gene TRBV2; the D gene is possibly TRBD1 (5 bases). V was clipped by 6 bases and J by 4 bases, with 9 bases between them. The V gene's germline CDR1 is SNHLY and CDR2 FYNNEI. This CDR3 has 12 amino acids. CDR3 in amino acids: CASSLDSYGYTF. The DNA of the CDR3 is TGTGCCAGCAGCCTTGACAGCTATGGCTACACCTTC. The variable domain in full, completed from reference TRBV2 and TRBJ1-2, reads EPEVTQTPSHQVTQMGQEVILRCVPISNHLYFYWYRQILGQKVEFLVSFYNNEISEKSEIFDDQFSVERPDGSNFTLKIRSTKLEDSAMYFCASSLDSYGYTFGSGTRLTVV.

CDR3 region: CASSSRVGNEQFF. The CDR3 DNA reads as TGTGCCAGCAGCTCCAGAGTGGGGAATGAGCAGTTCTTC. The chain is built from TRBV7-2 and TRBJ2-1; no reliable D call. The CDR3 spans 13 residues. The V end lost 4 bases, the J end lost 7 bases, and 11 bases lay between the germline ends. Germline V gene data show CDR1 as SGHTA and CDR2 as FQGNSA.

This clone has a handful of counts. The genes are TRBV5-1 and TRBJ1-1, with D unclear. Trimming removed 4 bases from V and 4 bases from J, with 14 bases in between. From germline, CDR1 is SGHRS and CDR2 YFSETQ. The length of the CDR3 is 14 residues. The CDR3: CASSVNPGATEAFF. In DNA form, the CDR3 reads TGCGCCAGCAGCGTAAACCCAGGTGCCACTGAAGCTTTCTTT.

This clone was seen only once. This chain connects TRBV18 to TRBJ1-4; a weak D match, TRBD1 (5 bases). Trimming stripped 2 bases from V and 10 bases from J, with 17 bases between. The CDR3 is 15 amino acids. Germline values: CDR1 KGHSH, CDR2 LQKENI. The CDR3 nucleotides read TGTGCCAGCTCACCATCCTCCCTGCAGGGCGGAAAACTGTTTTTT. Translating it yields CASSPSSLQGGKLFF.

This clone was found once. The CDR3 coding sequence is TGTGCCAGCAGTTACTCAGGGGTCACTAATGAAAAACTGTTTTTT. This codes for CASSYSGVTNEKLFF. This sequence joins TRBV6-6 and TRBJ1-4, with D maybe TRBD1 (5 bases). V was clipped by 0 bases and J by 2 bases, with 7 bases between them. Germline V gene lookup returns CDR1 MNHNY and CDR2 SVGAGI (reference sequence). The CDR3 sequence is 15 residues long.

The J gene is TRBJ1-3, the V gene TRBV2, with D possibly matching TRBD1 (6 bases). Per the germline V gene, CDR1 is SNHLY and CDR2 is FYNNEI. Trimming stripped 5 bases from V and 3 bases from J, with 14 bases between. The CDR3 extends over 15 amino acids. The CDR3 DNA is TGTGCCAGCAGTTCTCAGGGGACCCTTGGAAACACCATATATTTT. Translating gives CASSSQGTLGNTIYF.

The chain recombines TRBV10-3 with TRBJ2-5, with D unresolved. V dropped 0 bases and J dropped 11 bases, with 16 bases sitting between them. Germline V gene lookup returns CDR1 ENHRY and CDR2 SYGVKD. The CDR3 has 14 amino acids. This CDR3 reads CAISESARRSGQYF. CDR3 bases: TGTGCCATCAGTGAGTCGGCCCGCCGGAGTGGGCAGTACTTC.

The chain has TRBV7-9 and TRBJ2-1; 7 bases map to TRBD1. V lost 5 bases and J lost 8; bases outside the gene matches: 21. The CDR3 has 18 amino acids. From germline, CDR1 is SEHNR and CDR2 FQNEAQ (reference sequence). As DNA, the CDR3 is TGTGCCAGCAGCCCGCGGGTCCGGGACAGAAGAACGCTCGATGAGCAGTTCTTC. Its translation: CASSPRVRDRRTLDEQFF.